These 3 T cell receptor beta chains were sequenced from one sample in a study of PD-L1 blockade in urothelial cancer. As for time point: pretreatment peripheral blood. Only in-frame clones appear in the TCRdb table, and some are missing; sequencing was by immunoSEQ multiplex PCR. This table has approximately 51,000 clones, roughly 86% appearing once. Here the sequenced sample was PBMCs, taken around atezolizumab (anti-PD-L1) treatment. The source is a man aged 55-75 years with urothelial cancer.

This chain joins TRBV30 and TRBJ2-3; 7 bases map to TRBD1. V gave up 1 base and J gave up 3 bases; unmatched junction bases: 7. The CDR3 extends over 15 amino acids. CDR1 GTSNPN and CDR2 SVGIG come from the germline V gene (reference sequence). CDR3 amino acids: CAWSGTGGRTDTQYF. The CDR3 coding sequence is TGTGCCTGGAGTGGGACAGGAGGCCGAACAGATACGCAGTATTTT.

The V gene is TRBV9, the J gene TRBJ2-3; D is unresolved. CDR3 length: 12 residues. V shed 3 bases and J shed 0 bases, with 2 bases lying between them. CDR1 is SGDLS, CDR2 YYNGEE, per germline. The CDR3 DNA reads TGTGCCAGCAGCGCTAGCACAGATACGCAGTATTTT. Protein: CASSASTDTQYF.

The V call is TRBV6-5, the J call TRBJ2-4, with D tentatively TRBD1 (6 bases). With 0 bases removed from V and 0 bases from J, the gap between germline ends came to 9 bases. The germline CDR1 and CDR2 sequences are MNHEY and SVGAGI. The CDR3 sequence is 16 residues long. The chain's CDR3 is CASSYSDRLAKNIQYF. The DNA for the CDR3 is TGTGCCAGCAGTTACTCGGACAGACTAGCCAAAAACATTCAGTACTTC.